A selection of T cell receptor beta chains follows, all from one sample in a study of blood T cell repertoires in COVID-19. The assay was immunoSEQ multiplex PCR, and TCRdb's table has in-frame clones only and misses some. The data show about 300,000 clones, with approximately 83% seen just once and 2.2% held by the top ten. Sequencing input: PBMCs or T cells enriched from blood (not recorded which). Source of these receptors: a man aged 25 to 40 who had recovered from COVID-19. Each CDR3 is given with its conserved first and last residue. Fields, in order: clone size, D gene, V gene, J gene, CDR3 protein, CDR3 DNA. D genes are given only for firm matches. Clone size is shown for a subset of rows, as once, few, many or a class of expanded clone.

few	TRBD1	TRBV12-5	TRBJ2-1	CASGLPTSGTGISNEQFF	TGTGCTAGTGGTTTGCCGACCTCCGGGACAGGGATCAGTAATGAGCAGTTCTTC
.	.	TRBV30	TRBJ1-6	CARTAGNNSPLHF	TGTGCCCGGACCGCCGGGAATAATTCACCCCTCCACTTT
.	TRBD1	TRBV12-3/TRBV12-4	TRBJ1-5	CASRGTANQPQHF	TGTGCCAGCAGAGGGACAGCGAATCAGCCCCAGCATTTT
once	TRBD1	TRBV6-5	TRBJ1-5	CASRTGQGSNQPQHF	TGTGCCAGCAGGACGGGACAGGGCAGCAATCAGCCCCAGCATTTT
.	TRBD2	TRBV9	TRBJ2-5	CASSVEAGVPGTQYF	TGTGCCAGCAGCGTAGAAGCGGGGGTACCCGGGACCCAGTACTTC
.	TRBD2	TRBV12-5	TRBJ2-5	CASGSTGGETQYF	TGTGCTAGTGGTTCGACGGGGGGGGAGACCCAGTACTTC
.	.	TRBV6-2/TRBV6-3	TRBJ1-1	CASSTRDMGNTEAFF	TGTGCCAGCAGTACGAGGGACATGGGGAACACTGAAGCTTTCTTT
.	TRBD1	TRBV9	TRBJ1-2	CASRGQGDTYGYTF	TGTGCCAGCAGGGGACAGGGTGATACCTATGGCTACACCTTC
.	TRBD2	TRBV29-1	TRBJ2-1	CSVVRGLAGRSNEQFF	TGCAGCGTTGTGAGGGGGCTAGCGGGGCGCTCCAATGAGCAGTTCTTC
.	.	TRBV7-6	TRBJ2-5	CASSNPGTDEETQYF	TGTGCCAGCAGCAACCCCGGGACTGACGAAGAGACCCAGTACTTC
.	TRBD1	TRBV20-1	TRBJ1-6	CSASLGDRGRSPLHF	TGCAGTGCTAGTTTAGGGGACAGGGGGCGTTCACCCCTCCACTTT
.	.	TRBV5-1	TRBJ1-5	CASSLDPGADQPQHF	TGCGCCAGCAGCTTGGATCCGGGAGCGGATCAGCCCCAGCATTTT
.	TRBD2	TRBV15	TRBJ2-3	CATSFLAGGTTQYF	TGTGCCACCAGCTTCCTAGCGGGGGGCACTACGCAGTATTTT
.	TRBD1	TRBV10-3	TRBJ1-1	CAISSLDRVERTEAFF	TGTGCCATCAGTTCCCTGGACAGGGTAGAGAGGACTGAAGCTTTCTTT
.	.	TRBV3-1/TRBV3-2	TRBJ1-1	CASSQEGGSLHMNTEAFF	TGTGCCAGCAGCCAAGAGGGGGGATCGTTACACATGAACACTGAAGCTTTCTTT
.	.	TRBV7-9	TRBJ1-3	CASRLEGRTGGNTIYF	TGTGCCAGCCGGTTGGAGGGGCGTACAGGGGGAAACACCATATATTTT
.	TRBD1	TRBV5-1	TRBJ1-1	CASRGQGSSTEAFF	TGCGCCAGCAGAGGACAGGGGTCGAGCACTGAAGCTTTCTTT
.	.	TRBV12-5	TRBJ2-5	CASAQGYQETQYF	TGTGCTAGTGCCCAGGGGTACCAAGAGACCCAGTACTTC
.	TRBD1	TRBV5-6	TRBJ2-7	CASSLGQGGYEQYF	TGTGCCAGCAGCTTAGGACAGGGGGGATACGAGCAGTACTTC
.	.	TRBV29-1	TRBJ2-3	CSVQGKGGGGTDTQYF	TGCAGCGTTCAAGGGAAGGGAGGGGGTGGCACAGATACGCAGTATTTT
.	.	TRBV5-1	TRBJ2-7	CASSQDWYEQYF	TGCGCCAGCAGCCAGGACTGGTACGAGCAGTACTTC
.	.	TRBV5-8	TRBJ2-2	CASSLAVNWQNTGELFF	TGTGCCAGCAGCTTGGCCGTTAATTGGCAGAACACCGGGGAGCTGTTTTTT
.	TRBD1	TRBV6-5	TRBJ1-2	CASRGRDRKFYGYTF	TGTGCCAGCAGAGGCCGGGACAGGAAGTTCTATGGCTACACCTTC
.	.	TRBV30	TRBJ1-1	CAWSKWGQGNTEAFF	TGTGCCTGGTCTAAGTGGGGGCAAGGGAACACTGAAGCTTTCTTT
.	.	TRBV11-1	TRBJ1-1	CATRVRGEAFF	TGTGCCACCAGGGTGAGGGGGGAAGCTTTCTTT
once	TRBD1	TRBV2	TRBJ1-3	CASSGRTGGGNTIYF	TGTGCCAGCAGTGGCCGGACAGGGGGTGGAAACACCATATATTTT
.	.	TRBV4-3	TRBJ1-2	CASSQDRGGGYTF	TGCGCCAGCAGCCAAGATCGAGGGGGTGGCTACACCTTC
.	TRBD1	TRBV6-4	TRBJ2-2	CASSAGTENTGELFF	TGTGCCAGCAGTGCCGGGACAGAAAACACCGGGGAGCTGTTTTTT
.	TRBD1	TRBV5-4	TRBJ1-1	CASRQRKGQGVNTEAFF	TGTGCCAGCAGACAGAGAAAGGGGCAGGGGGTGAACACTGAAGCTTTCTTT
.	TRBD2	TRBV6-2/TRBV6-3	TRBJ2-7	CASSYKASGGLAQYF	TGTGCCAGCAGTTACAAGGCTAGCGGGGGGCTTGCGCAGTACTTC
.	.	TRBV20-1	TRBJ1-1	CSASWRANTEAFF	TGCAGTGCTAGTTGGCGGGCGAACACTGAAGCTTTCTTT
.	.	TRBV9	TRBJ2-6	CASSAGHTRGSGANVLTF	TGTGCCAGCAGCGCGGGACACACTAGAGGCTCTGGGGCCAACGTCCTGACTTTC
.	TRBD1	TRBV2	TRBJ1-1	CASRFDRETEAFF	TGTGCCAGCCGATTCGACAGGGAAACTGAAGCTTTCTTT
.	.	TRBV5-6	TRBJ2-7	CASSFRAGTLYEQYF	TGTGCCAGCAGCTTTCGGGCAGGGACTCTTTACGAGCAGTACTTC
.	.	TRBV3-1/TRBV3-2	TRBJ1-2	CASSQLGGGIHGYTF	TGTGCCAGCAGCCAACTCGGGGGTGGAATCCATGGCTACACCTTC
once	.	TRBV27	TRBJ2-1	CASSPRAVPSYNEQFF	TGTGCCAGCAGTCCGAGGGCAGTTCCCTCCTACAATGAGCAGTTCTTC
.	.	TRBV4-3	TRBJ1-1	CASSQDRFRANTEAFF	TGCGCCAGCAGCCAAGATCGTTTCAGGGCGAACACTGAAGCTTTCTTT
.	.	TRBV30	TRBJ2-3	CAWSKVTGTDTQYF	TGTGCCTGGAGTAAAGTTACAGGCACAGATACGCAGTATTTT
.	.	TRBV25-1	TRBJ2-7	CASSDSGGARDEQYF	TGTGCCAGCAGTGATAGTGGCGGGGCGAGGGACGAGCAGTACTTC
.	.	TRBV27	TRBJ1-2	CASSFAAGITGFVVNYYGYTF	TGTGCCAGCAGTTTCGCGGCGGGAATAACAGGATTCGTGGTAAACTACTATGGCTACACCTTC
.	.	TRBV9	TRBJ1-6	CASSVMRDNSPLHF	TGTGCCAGCAGCGTAATGAGAGATAATTCACCCCTCCACTTT
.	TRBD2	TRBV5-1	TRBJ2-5	CASGSSGAVETQYF	TGCGCCAGCGGTAGCAGCGGGGCGGTGGAGACCCAGTACTTC
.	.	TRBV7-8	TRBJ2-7	CASSLVVGYEQYF	TGTGCCAGCAGCTTAGTGGTCGGCTACGAGCAGTACTTC
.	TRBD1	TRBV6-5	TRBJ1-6	CASSWTGSSPLHF	TGTGCCAGCAGTTGGACAGGGAGTTCACCCCTCCACTTT
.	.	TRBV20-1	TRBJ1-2	CSAALGGYTF	TGCAGTGCTGCCCTCGGGGGCTACACCTTC
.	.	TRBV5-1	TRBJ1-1	CASSSTQAIAEAFF	TGCGCCAGCAGCTCCACCCAGGCTATCGCTGAAGCTTTCTTT
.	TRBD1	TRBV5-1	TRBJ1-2	CASSLTGTVDNYGYTF	TGCGCCAGCAGCTTAACCGGGACAGTGGACAACTATGGCTACACCTTC
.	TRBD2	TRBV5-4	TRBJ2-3	CASSLDGGADTQYF	TGTGCCAGCAGCTTGGACGGGGGGGCAGATACGCAGTATTTT
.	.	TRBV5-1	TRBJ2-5	CASSSGSETQYF	TGCGCCAGCAGCTCAGGGTCAGAGACCCAGTACTTC
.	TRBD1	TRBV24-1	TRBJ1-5	CATSPTGEGNQPQHF	TGTGCCACCAGTCCGACAGGGGAAGGCAATCAGCCCCAGCATTTT
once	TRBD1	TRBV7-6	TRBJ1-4	CASSQNPGTGNEKLFF	TGTGCCAGCAGCCAAAACCCAGGGACAGGGAACGAAAAACTGTTTTTT
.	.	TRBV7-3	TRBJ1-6	CASSLTGVSYNSPLHF	TGTGCCAGCAGCTTAACGGGAGTATCCTATAATTCACCCCTCCACTTT
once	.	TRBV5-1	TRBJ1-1	CASSLKGDGLTEAFF	TGCGCCAGCAGCCTTAAGGGGGATGGTCTCACTGAAGCTTTCTTT
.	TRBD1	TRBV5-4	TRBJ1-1	CASSSGTGVRAFF	TGTGCCAGCAGCTCAGGGACAGGGGTAAGAGCTTTCTTT
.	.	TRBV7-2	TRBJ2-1	CASSLALDSNNEQFF	TGTGCCAGCAGCTTAGCTTTGGACAGCAACAATGAGCAGTTCTTC
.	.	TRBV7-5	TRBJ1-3	CARSFYSHRQGQTGNTIYF	TGTGCCAGAAGCTTTTACTCCCACCGCCAGGGTCAGACTGGAAACACCATATATTTT
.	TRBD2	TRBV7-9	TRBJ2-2	CASRLTSGGAFGRELFF	TGTGCCAGCAGATTGACTAGCGGGGGGGCCTTCGGCAGGGAGCTGTTTTTT
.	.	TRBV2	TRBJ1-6	CATSSGREYNSPLHF	TGTGCCACTTCCTCGGGGAGAGAGTATAATTCACCCCTCCACTTT
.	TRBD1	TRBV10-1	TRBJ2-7	CASSDGQAPYEQYF	TGCGCCAGCAGTGATGGACAGGCACCCTACGAGCAGTACTTC
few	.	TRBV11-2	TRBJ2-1	CASSLTRLGQFF	TGTGCCAGCAGCCTTACTAGGTTGGGGCAGTTCTTC